The 22 T cell receptor beta chains given below trace back to one sample, sequenced in a study of cytomegalovirus exposure and HLA in healthy donors. PCR involved 60 Vbeta and 13 Jbeta primers. Profiled with immunoSEQ multiplex PCR; TCRdb holds only in-frame clones, not every one. The repertoire consists of 150,000 to 200,000 clones, with around three quarters occurring once and the leading ten covering 1.9%. Input material: PBMCs. The receptors come from a man aged 25 to 40 in good health and CMV-seronegative.

The rearrangement links TRBV13 to TRBJ2-7; 7 bases line up with TRBD2. V shed 6 bases and J 6 bases; nucleotides not matched to a gene: 8. This CDR3 contains 13 residues. CDR1 is PRHDT and CDR2 is FYEKMQ in the germline V gene (reference sequence). CDR3 protein: CASSDSGTTEQYF. CDR3 nucleotide sequence: TGTGCCAGCAGTGATTCCGGGACTACCGAGCAGTACTTC.

The chain recombines TRBV18 with TRBJ2-7; TRBD2 agrees at 7 bases. Germline V gene sequence: CDR1 KGHSH, CDR2 LQKENI. The CDR3 sequence is 13 residues long. V dropped 5 bases and J dropped 2; count of bases not matched to a gene: 3. The CDR3 loop reads CASSAGVAYEQYF. The DNA for the CDR3 is TGTGCCAGCTCAGCGGGAGTAGCCTACGAGCAGTACTTC.

V is TRBV2 and J is TRBJ2-1, with TRBD2 identical over 15 bases. Trimming took 4 bases from V and 4 from J; bases not matched to a gene: 2. The CDR3 extends over 16 amino acids. Germline V CDR1 and CDR2: SNHLY, FYNNEI. The DNA of the CDR3 is TGTGCCAGCAGTGGGGGGACTAGCGGGGGGTACAATGAGCAGTTCTTC. This gives the protein CASSGGTSGGYNEQFF.

The rearrangement uses TRBV9 and TRBJ2-3; 11 nucleotides agree with TRBD1. The ends lost 1 base at V and 4 bases at J; junction bases unmatched: 20. CDR3 size: 21 residues. CDR1 and CDR2 from the germline V gene are SGDLS and YYNGEE. Written as DNA, the CDR3 is TGTGCCAGCAGCGTAATCCCCGGGACAGGGGGTTCCGGGACAGCAGCAGATACGCAGTATTTT. This encodes CASSVIPGTGGSGTAADTQYF.

This chain connects TRBV19 to TRBJ2-2; D is perhaps TRBD1 (6 bases). V lost 8 bases to trimming and J lost 0 bases, with 16 bases between them. The CDR3 spans 16 residues. Germline-derived CDR1 and CDR2 are LNHDA and SQIVND (reference sequence). DNA of the CDR3: TGTGCCAGTCGCCAGGGGTTCACCCCGAACACCGGGGAGCTGTTTTTT. Its protein product is CASRQGFTPNTGELFF.

The chain has TRBV6-5 and TRBJ2-1; possibly TRBD1 for D (6 bases). The CDR3 is 16 amino acids. V was clipped by 2 bases and J by 8 bases, with 19 bases between them. Germline assignment: CDR1 MNHEY and CDR2 SVGAGI. DNA for the CDR3: TGTGCCAGCAGTTACGGTGGGACGATCAAGGGGGATGAGCAGTTCTTC. Its protein product is CASSYGGTIKGDEQFF.

The chain has TRBV9 and TRBJ1-1, with TRBD1 matching 8 bases. J gave up 4 bases and V 4 bases, and 3 bases lay outside the gene matches. This CDR3 spans 13 amino acids. The germline V gene has CDR1 SGDLS and CDR2 YYNGEE. The CDR3 sequence is CASSTDRGTEAFF. In DNA, the CDR3 is TGTGCCAGCAGCACAGACAGGGGCACTGAAGCTTTCTTT.

This rearrangement joins TRBV29-1 to TRBJ2-3; 10 nucleotides match TRBD2. Germline V lookup: CDR1 SQVTM, CDR2 ANQGSEA. Trimming cost V 8 bases and J 6 bases; bases outside gene matches: 11. This CDR3 has 14 residues. DNA for the CDR3: TGCAGCTGGGCCACAAGCGGGAGGGGGGATACGCAGTATTTT. The encoded protein is CSWATSGRGDTQYF.

The table lists this clone with a few counts. The chain carries TRBV18 and TRBJ1-1, with 7 bases aligning to TRBD1. The germline V gene encodes CDR1 KGHSH and CDR2 LQKENI. CDR3 length equals 17 residues. The junction had 15 bases not matched to a gene; V was cut back by 3 bases and J by 5 bases. CDR3 residues: CASSPLHSGQRTTEAFF. The CDR3 nucleotides read TGTGCCAGCTCACCCTTACATTCGGGACAGCGAACAACTGAAGCTTTCTTT.

The genes are TRBV19 and TRBJ1-1; D remains ambiguous. Trimming shortened V by 7 bases and J by 3 bases, and 9 bases separated the two germline ends. The CDR3 covers 12 residues. Germline V gives CDR1 LNHDA, CDR2 SQIVND (reference sequence). Here the CDR3 DNA reads TGTGCCAGTAATGTCCCGTACACTGAAGCTTTCTTT. Its translation: CASNVPYTEAFF.

The CDR3 sequence is CATSDPQGVETQYF. In DNA, the CDR3 is TGTGCCACCAGCGACCCACAGGGTGTGGAGACCCAGTACTTC. This rearrangement joins TRBV15 to TRBJ2-5, with D maybe TRBD1 (6 bases). The CDR3 is 14 residues long. V was trimmed by 5 bases and J by 5 bases, leaving 15 bases between them. Germline V CDR1 and CDR2: LNHNV, YYDKDF (reference sequence). The full variable domain, with the rest looked up from reference TRBV15 and TRBJ2-5, is DAMVIQNPRYQVTQFGKPVTLSCSQTLNHNVMYWYQQKSSQAPKLLFHYYDKDFNNEADTPDNFQSRRPNTSFCFLDIRSPGLGDTAMYLCATSDPQGVETQYFGPGTRLLVL.

V usage is TRBV6-5 and J usage is TRBJ1-5; a weak D match, TRBD1 (6 bases). The CDR3 covers 14 residues. CDR1 is MNHEY and CDR2 is SVGAGI in the germline V gene. V was cut by 7 bases and J by 4 bases, with 14 bases left in between. The CDR3 DNA reads as TGTGCCAGCAAAAAGACCCAGGGGAATCAGCCCCAGCATTTT. Translating gives CASKKTQGNQPQHF.

The CDR3 region is CASSDWGSNTGELFF. The CDR3 DNA reads as TGTGCCAGCAGTGACTGGGGCTCGAACACCGGGGAGCTGTTTTTT. This sequence joins TRBV6-4 and TRBJ2-2; TRBD1 might be the D (5 bases). The V end was cut by 1 base, the J end by 0 bases, with 6 bases between. This CDR3 is 15 amino acids long. Germline V lookup: CDR1 MRHNA, CDR2 SNTAGT.

The rearrangement uses TRBV6-5 and TRBJ2-7; D is uncertain. Trimming took 7 bases from V and 3 from J, leaving 13 bases between them. The CDR3 has 13 amino acids. CDR1 is MNHEY, CDR2 SVGAGI, per germline. CDR3 amino acids: CASKRPGNYEQYF. The CDR3 nucleotides read TGTGCCAGCAAGAGGCCCGGAAACTACGAGCAGTACTTC.

The rearrangement uses TRBV11-2 and TRBJ1-4, with 10 bases matching TRBD1. After removal of 1 base from V and 0 bases from J, the junction contained 8 bases not matched to a gene. The CDR3 runs to 19 residues. CDR1 and CDR2 from the germline V gene are SGHAT and FQNNGV. DNA for the CDR3: TGTGCCAGCAGCTTAGTTTCCGGGACAGGGGTGGCAACTAATGAAAAACTGTTTTTT. Protein sequence: CASSLVSGTGVATNEKLFF.

J is TRBJ1-5 and V is TRBV19; D is possibly TRBD1 (5 bases). The CDR3 is 14 amino acids. V lost 5 bases and J lost 0, with 8 bases in between. Germline V gene lookup returns CDR1 LNHDA and CDR2 SQIVND (reference sequence). CDR3 residues: CASSYRYSNQPQHF. The DNA for the CDR3 is TGTGCCAGTAGTTACAGGTATAGCAATCAGCCCCAGCATTTT.

The chain employs TRBV15 and TRBJ1-4; TRBD1 matches at 11 bases. Losses at the gene ends were 1 base for V and 8 bases for J; bases not matched to a gene: 3. Germline CDR1 LNHNV, CDR2 YYDKDF (reference sequence). The CDR3 is 15 residues long. DNA of the CDR3: TGTGCCACCAGCAGAGCGGGGACAGGGGGAGAAAAACTGTTTTTT. It translates to CATSRAGTGGEKLFF. Complete variable domain (other parts from reference TRBV15 and TRBJ1-4): DAMVIQNPRYQVTQFGKPVTLSCSQTLNHNVMYWYQQKSSQAPKLLFHYYDKDFNNEADTPDNFQSRRPNTSFCFLDIRSPGLGDTAMYLCATSRAGTGGEKLFFGSGTQLSVL.

CDR3 in amino acids: CASSGTSGTDTQYF. In nucleotides, the CDR3 is TGTGCCAGCAGCGGGACTAGCGGCACAGATACGCAGTATTTT. The chain uses TRBV9 and TRBJ2-3, with 9 bases identical to TRBD2. Germline CDR1 SGDLS, CDR2 YYNGEE. The CDR3 contains 14 residues. The ends lost 3 bases at V and 1 base at J; junction bases unmatched: 0. Full variable domain (outside the CDR3, taken from reference TRBV9 and TRBJ2-3): DSGVTQTPKHLITATGQRVTLRCSPRSGDLSVYWYQQSLDQGLQFLIQYYNGEERAKGNILERFSAQQFPDLHSELNLSSLELGDSALYFCASSGTSGTDTQYFGPGTRLTVL.

The chain couples TRBV15 to TRBJ1-2; 7 bases match TRBD1. CDR1 is LNHNV, CDR2 YYDKDF, per germline (reference sequence). V was clipped by 5 bases and J by 13 bases; unmatched bases: 16. The CDR3 loop spans 14 amino acids. The CDR3 is CATSSRQGSSLLTF. The CDR3 coding sequence is TGTGCCACCAGCTCCCGACAGGGTTCGTCTCTTCTCACCTTC.

In regard to this clone: The junction departs from the called germline gene at one end, perhaps through a read error. The chain employs TRBV7-9 and TRBJ2-2, with 7 bases that match TRBD2. The CDR3 runs 10 residues. Germline CDR1 and CDR2: SEHNR and FQNEAQ (reference sequence). DNA of the CDR3: TGTGCCAGCAGCCTAGGGGAGGGTTCTTTT. It specifies CASSLGEGSF.

The chain employs TRBV14 and TRBJ2-1; TRBD2 agrees at 12 bases. The V and J ends lost 0 bases and 8 bases, in that order; junction bases with no gene match: 17. Germline V gene data show CDR1 as SGHDN and CDR2 as FVKESK. The CDR3 is 20 residues long. CDR3 coding DNA: TGTGCCAGCAGCCAAGAAACTACTAGCGGGAGGATTCCCGGTTCCTATGAGCAGTTCTTC. Translation gives CASSQETTSGRIPGSYEQFF.

The chain carries TRBV28 and TRBJ2-7, with 11 bases fitting TRBD1. This CDR3 region has 16 residues. Trimming cost V 3 bases and J 3 bases; bases outside gene matches: 7. CDR1 and CDR2 (germline): MDHEN, SYDVKM. This chain's CDR3 is CASSFGTGGIVYEQYF. The DNA for the CDR3 is TGTGCCAGCAGTTTTGGGACAGGGGGTATTGTCTACGAGCAGTACTTC.